The 23 T cell receptor beta chains given below trace back to one sample, sequenced in a study of blood T cell repertoires in COVID-19 (dated by TCRdb to 2020 to 2022). The method behind the library was the immunoSEQ multiplex PCR assay. TCRdb holds this immuneACCESS table with in-frame rearrangements only. Some clones are missing; in checked studies, unresolved V genes explain under half, and the rest has no known cause. The sample table lists about 180,000 clones, more than 85% of them with a count of one. The ten largest clones represent roughly 7.3% of the sample. The source material was PBMCs or T cells enriched from blood (not recorded which). The source is a woman between 50 and 59 years old who had recovered from COVID-19.

The J gene is TRBJ2-2, the V gene TRBV9; 8 bases are shared with TRBD1. V shed 3 bases, J shed 4 bases, and the junction held 5 bases outside the gene matches. The germline CDR1 and CDR2 sequences are SGDLS and YYNGEE. This CDR3 contains 15 residues. The CDR3 region is CASSAGTGLTGELFF. In nucleotides, the CDR3 is TGTGCCAGCAGCGCCGGGACAGGCCTCACCGGGGAGCTGTTTTTT.

This sequence joins TRBV9 and TRBJ2-1, with TRBD1 identical over 9 bases. The ends lost 3 bases at V and 8 bases at J; junction bases unmatched: 3. CDR1 and CDR2 from the germline V gene are SGDLS and YYNGEE. The CDR3 is 13 residues long. The CDR3 spells CASSDRGRHEQFF. The CDR3 nucleotides read TGTGCCAGCAGCGACAGGGGGCGGCATGAGCAGTTCTTC.

CDR3 sequence: CASSLAPGRWAFF. CDR3 sequence (DNA): TGTGCCAGCAGTTTGGCCCCAGGTCGTTGGGCTTTCTTT. The chain has TRBV28 and TRBJ1-1; no clear D. There are 13 residues in the CDR3. The V end was cut by 3 bases, the J end by 11 bases, with 16 bases between. Germline V CDR1 and CDR2: MDHEN, SYDVKM. The variable domain in full, with the rest retrieved from reference TRBV28 and TRBJ1-1, is DVKVTQSSRYLVKRTGEKVFLECVQDMDHENMFWYRQDPGLGLRLIYFSYDVKMKEKGDIPEGYSVSREKKERFSLILESASTNQTSMYLCASSLAPGRWAFFGQGTRLTVV.

The chain links TRBV21-1 to TRBJ2-3; the table's D gene call, TRBD2, was not cross checked with the DNA. TRBV21-1 is a documented pseudogene. The CDR3 covers 17 residues. CDR3 sequence: CASSKVQAGGGTDTQYF. The CDR3 DNA is TGTGCCAGCAGCAAAGTCCAAGCGGGAGGAGGGACAGATACGCAGTATTTT.

The chain joins TRBV3-1 (or the pseudogene TRBV3-2) to TRBJ2-5; 8 nucleotides agree with TRBD2. Germline CDR1 LGHDT, CDR2 YNNKEL (reference sequence). There are 15 residues in the CDR3. The trim removed 5 bases at V and 5 bases at J, leaving 10 bases unmatched. The DNA for the CDR3 is TGTGCCAGCAGCACACGAGCGGGAGCTCCGGAGACCCAGTACTTC. It codes for CASSTRAGAPETQYF.

The CDR3 DNA is TGTGCCAGCAGAGCCCGGGACAGGGGATGGGAGACCCAGTACTTC. Residues: CASRARDRGWETQYF. The gene calls are TRBV6-5 and TRBJ2-5, with 10 positions matching TRBD1. This CDR3 comprises 15 residues. With 6 bases clipped from V and 5 bases from J, the junction kept 9 bases outside the gene matches. Germline loops: CDR1 MNHEY, CDR2 SVGAGI.

The chain combines TRBV5-1 with TRBJ2-7; 8 positions match TRBD1. The CDR3 is 14 residues long. Germline V CDR1 and CDR2: SGHRS, YFSETQ. The junction had 2 bases not matched to a gene; V was cut back by 1 base and J by 2 bases. The DNA for the CDR3 is TGCGCCAGCAGCTTGCGACAGGGGCCCTACGAGCAGTACTTC. It codes for CASSLRQGPYEQYF.

The chain couples TRBV6-4 to TRBJ2-1; tentative D call: TRBD1 (5 bases). The CDR3 is made up of 16 amino acids. Trimming pared 7 bases from V and 8 bases from J, leaving 24 bases between. Per the germline V gene, CDR1 is MRHNA and CDR2 is SNTAGT. The CDR3 DNA reads TGTGCCAGCACCTCCCCCCAGGGAATACTTAGGGATGAGCAGTTCTTC. Translating gives CASTSPQGILRDEQFF.

The genes are TRBV13 and TRBJ1-2; 7 bases are shared with TRBD1. CDR1 is PRHDT, CDR2 FYEKMQ, per germline (reference sequence). Unmatched junction bases numbered 3, after V lost 0 bases and J lost 8 bases. The CDR3 sequence is 13 residues long. The CDR3 coding sequence is TGTGCCAGCAGCTTAGGAGACAGGGAAGGCTACACCTTC. Amino acids: CASSLGDREGYTF.

V gene TRBV7-8 combines with J gene TRBJ1-3; 7 bases line up with TRBD1. This CDR3 region has 17 residues. The germline V gene encodes CDR1 SGHVS and CDR2 FQNEAQ. The J segment lost 4 bases and the V segment lost 5 bases, leaving 14 bases of the junction unmatched. The CDR3 protein is CASSPDRESLGGNTIYF. CDR3 bases: TGTGCCAGCAGCCCCGACAGGGAAAGTTTGGGAGGAAACACCATATATTTT.

This clone was detected only once. The rearrangement joins TRBV11-3 to TRBJ2-7; 14 positions match TRBD2. The V gene's germline CDR1 is SGHNT and CDR2 YENEEA. The CDR3 consists of 16 residues. V was clipped by 4 bases and J by 2 bases; unmatched bases: 4. The CDR3 DNA reads TGTGCCAGCAGCTCGGGACTAGCGGGAGACCCCTACGAGCAGTACTTC. Its protein is CASSSGLAGDPYEQYF.

V and J are TRBV3-1 (or the pseudogene TRBV3-2) and TRBJ1-2; 7 nucleotides agree with TRBD1. Germline V CDR1 and CDR2: LGHDT, YNNKEL (reference sequence). The CDR3 spans 14 residues. V was pared by 6 bases and J by 7 bases, with 11 bases of the junction left unmatched. CDR3 amino acids: CASSPVQGVRGYTF. The CDR3 bases are TGTGCCAGCAGTCCCGTCCAGGGGGTTCGTGGCTACACCTTC.

V and J are TRBV7-8 and TRBJ2-2, with 10 bases lining up with TRBD1. This CDR3 is 15 amino acids long. J gave up 2 bases and V 5 bases, and 2 bases lay outside the gene matches. Germline assignment: CDR1 SGHVS and CDR2 FQNEAQ. The CDR3 loop is CASSTTGGNTGELFF. The CDR3 DNA reads TGTGCCAGCAGCACGACAGGGGGCAACACCGGGGAGCTGTTTTTT.

This chain connects TRBV30 to TRBJ2-3; TRBD2 aligns across 7 bases. The CDR3 has 12 residues. The germline V gene encodes CDR1 GTSNPN and CDR2 SVGIG (reference sequence). CDR3 coding DNA: TGTGCGTGGGAGGCGGGGGCAGATACGCAGTATTTT. This gives the protein CAWEAGADTQYF. Full variable domain (outside the CDR3, taken from reference TRBV30 and TRBJ2-3): SQTIHQWPATLVQPVGSPLSLECTVEGTSNPNLYWYRQAAGRGLQLLFYSVGIGQISSEVPQNLSASRPQDRQFILSSKKLLLSDSGFYLCAWEAGADTQYFGPGTRLTVL.

The chain carries TRBV2 and TRBJ2-5, with 8 bases fitting TRBD2. Trimming removed 6 bases from V and 5 bases from J; junction bases left unmatched: 11. The CDR3 is 15 amino acids. Germline loops: CDR1 SNHLY, CDR2 FYNNEI. CDR3 nucleotides: TGTGCCAGCAGCGCAACAGGACAGCGGGGGGAGACCCAGTACTTC. Encoded protein: CASSATGQRGETQYF.

The chain links TRBV5-1 to TRBJ1-2; 8 bases are shared with TRBD1. V lost 4 bases and J lost 4; bases outside the gene matches: 6. CDR3 length: 14 residues. The V gene's germline CDR1 is SGHRS and CDR2 YFSETQ. Written as DNA, the CDR3 is TGCGCCAGCAGCCGGGGACAGGACAGCTATGGCTACACCTTC. This translates into CASSRGQDSYGYTF.

V is TRBV27 and J is TRBJ2-2; D is perhaps TRBD1 (7 bases). Trimming took off 6 bases at V and 4 bases at J, with 12 bases between the two ends. Germline CDR1 reads MNHEY; CDR2 reads SMNVEV (reference sequence). The CDR3 is made up of 14 amino acids. DNA of the CDR3: TGTGCCAGCAGACTCCAGGGGGGCACCGGGGAGCTGTTTTTT. This gives the protein CASRLQGGTGELFF.

The chain links TRBV28 to TRBJ2-2; 11 bases are a match to TRBD1. After removal of 5 bases from V and 6 bases from J, the junction contained 5 bases not matched to a gene. CDR1 is MDHEN, CDR2 SYDVKM, per germline. There are 15 residues in the CDR3. The CDR3 is CASSNPGQGAGELFF. CDR3 nucleotides: TGTGCCAGCAGTAATCCGGGACAGGGGGCCGGGGAGCTGTTTTTT.

The chain couples TRBV6-5 to TRBJ2-1, with a weak D call TRBD2 (6 bases). This CDR3 contains 13 residues. Between the trimmed V and J ends, which lost 8 bases and 10 bases, there was a span of 18 bases. Germline-derived CDR1 and CDR2 are MNHEY and SVGAGI. CDR3 sequence: CASRDSATIEQFF. CDR3 nucleotides: TGTGCCAGCCGGGACTCCGCTACAATCGAGCAGTTCTTC.

The rearrangement links TRBV6-2 or TRBV6-3 to TRBJ2-5, with D perhaps matching TRBD2 (5 bases). The CDR3 is 15 amino acids. Germline V gives CDR1 MNHEY, CDR2 SVGEGT. The ends were cut back, 2 bases at V and 3 bases at J, with 13 bases in the middle. DNA of the CDR3: TGTGCCAGCAGTTACACGGGGATTAAGGAAGAGACCCAGTACTTC. Translation: CASSYTGIKEETQYF.

The J gene is TRBJ2-1, the V gene TRBV10-2; D uncertain. The germline gives CDR1 WSHSY, CDR2 SAAADI. The CDR3 is 14 amino acids. Trimming stripped 11 bases from V and 7 bases from J, with 21 bases between. CDR3 protein: CAAGPQTSWNEQFF. CDR3 sequence (DNA): TGCGCCGCAGGCCCACAGACCTCTTGGAATGAGCAGTTCTTC.

The V and J genes are TRBV11-2 and TRBJ2-5; 9 bases agree with TRBD2. J gave up 4 bases and V 1 base, and 16 bases lay outside the gene matches. Germline CDR1 is SGHAT and CDR2 is FQNNGV. CDR3 size: 19 residues. CDR3 in DNA: TGTGCCAGCAGCTTAGTACTATCTGTGGCGGGAGGGCCTGGAGAGACCCAGTACTTC. It encodes CASSLVLSVAGGPGETQYF.

The chain employs TRBV4-1 and TRBJ2-5; D unresolved. Per the germline V gene, CDR1 is MGHRA and CDR2 is YSYEKL. Trimming took off 4 bases at V and 1 base at J, with 7 bases between the two ends. This CDR3 comprises 13 residues. In DNA form, the CDR3 reads TGCGCCAGCAGCCGGTCCAGCCAAGAGACCCAGTACTTC. This translates into CASSRSSQETQYF.